This TCR beta chain came from a study of radiation and T cells in renal cell carcinoma. Deletions cut 3 bases from V and 0 bases from J, with 5 bases between. Germline CDR1 is MGHDK and CDR2 is SYGVNS. The CDR3 is 14 residues long. Whole-study results and caveats: In blood, top tumor clones expanded by 2 weeks, shrinking by 4.

Libraries were prepared by immunoSEQ multiplex PCR; TCRdb keeps only in-frame clonotypes and omits some of them. The sample lists about 140,000 clones; around four fifths were seen once. As regards this clone: Its antigen is unidentified.

Time point: baseline pretreatment blood. Treatment: 15 Gy SBRT to primary tumor, nephrectomy 4 weeks later. Serial blood draws occurred at baseline and 2 and 4 weeks post-SBRT. This renal cell carcinoma was of the clear cell type. The V call is TRBV25-1, the J call TRBJ1-4; no reliable D call. The sequencing used blood, collected from a patient whose treatment included radiotherapy and nephrectomy. The receptor comes from a woman in her 50s with renal cell carcinoma. The CDR3 DNA reads as TGTGCCAGCAGTGACAGTGCAACTAATGAAAAACTGTTTTTT. This encodes CASSDSATNEKLFF.